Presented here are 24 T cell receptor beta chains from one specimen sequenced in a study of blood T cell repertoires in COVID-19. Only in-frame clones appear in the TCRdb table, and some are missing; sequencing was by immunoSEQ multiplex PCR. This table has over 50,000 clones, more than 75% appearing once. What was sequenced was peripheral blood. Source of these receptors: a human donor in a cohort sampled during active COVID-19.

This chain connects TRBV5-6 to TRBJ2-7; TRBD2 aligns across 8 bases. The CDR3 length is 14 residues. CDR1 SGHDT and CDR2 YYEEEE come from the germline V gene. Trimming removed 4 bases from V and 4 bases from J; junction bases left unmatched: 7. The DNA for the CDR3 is TGTGCCAGCAGCCCCGGGGGGGGCGGGTACGAGCAGTACTTC. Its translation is CASSPGGGGYEQYF.

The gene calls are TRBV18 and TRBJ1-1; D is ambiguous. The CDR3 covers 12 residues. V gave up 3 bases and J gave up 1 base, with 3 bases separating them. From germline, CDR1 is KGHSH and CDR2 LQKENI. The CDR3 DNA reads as TGTGCCAGCTCACCCCAGAACACTGAAGCTTTCTTT. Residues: CASSPQNTEAFF.

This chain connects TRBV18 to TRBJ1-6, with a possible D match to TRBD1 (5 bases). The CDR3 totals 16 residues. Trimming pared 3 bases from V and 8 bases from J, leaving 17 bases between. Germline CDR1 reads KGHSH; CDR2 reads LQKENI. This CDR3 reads CASSPFAGNKDSPLHF. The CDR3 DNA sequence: TGTGCCAGCTCACCCTTTGCAGGGAATAAGGATTCACCCCTCCACTTT.

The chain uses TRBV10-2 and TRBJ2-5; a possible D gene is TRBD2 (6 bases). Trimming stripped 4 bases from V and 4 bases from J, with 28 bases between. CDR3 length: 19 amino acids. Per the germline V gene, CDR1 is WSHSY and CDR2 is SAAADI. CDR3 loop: CASSVRRGRRGIGVETQYF. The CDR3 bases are TGCGCCAGCAGTGTTCGACGGGGCAGGAGGGGCATAGGCGTAGAGACCCAGTACTTC.

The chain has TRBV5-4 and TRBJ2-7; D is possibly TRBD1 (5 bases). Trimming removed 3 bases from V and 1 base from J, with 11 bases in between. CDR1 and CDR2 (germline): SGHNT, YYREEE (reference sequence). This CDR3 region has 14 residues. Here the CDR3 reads CASSWGDSSYEQYF. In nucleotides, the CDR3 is TGTGCCAGCAGCTGGGGCGACAGTTCCTACGAGCAGTACTTC.

Here the CDR3 reads CASSLSIDRGRTYGYTF. Here the CDR3 DNA reads TGTGCCAGCAGTTTATCTATTGACAGGGGACGGACCTATGGCTACACCTTC. The J gene is TRBJ1-2, the V gene TRBV27; 8 bases agree with TRBD1. Looked up from germline, CDR1 is MNHEY and CDR2 is SMNVEV (reference sequence). This CDR3 is built from 17 residues. Trimming took 0 bases from V and 4 from J; bases not matched to a gene: 10.

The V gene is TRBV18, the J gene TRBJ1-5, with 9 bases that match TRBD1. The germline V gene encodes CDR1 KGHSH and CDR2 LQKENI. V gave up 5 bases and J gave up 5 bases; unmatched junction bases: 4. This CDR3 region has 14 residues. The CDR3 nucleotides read TGTGCCAGCTCAACCGGACAGGGGTATCAGCCCCAGCATTTT. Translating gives CASSTGQGYQPQHF. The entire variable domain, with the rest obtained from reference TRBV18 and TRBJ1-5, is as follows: NAGVMQNPRHLVRRRGQEARLRCSPMKGHSHVYWYRQLPEEGLKFMVYLQKENIIDESGMPKERFSAEFPKEGPSILRIQQVVRGDSAAYFCASSTGQGYQPQHFGDGTRLSIL.

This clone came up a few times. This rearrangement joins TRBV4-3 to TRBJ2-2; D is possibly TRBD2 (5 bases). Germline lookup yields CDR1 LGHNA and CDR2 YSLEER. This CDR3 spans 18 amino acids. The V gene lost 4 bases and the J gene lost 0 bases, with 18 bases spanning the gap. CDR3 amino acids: CASSLGEYLIPNTGELFF. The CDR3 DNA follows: TGCGCCAGCAGCCTCGGGGAATACTTAATACCGAACACCGGGGAGCTGTTTTTT.

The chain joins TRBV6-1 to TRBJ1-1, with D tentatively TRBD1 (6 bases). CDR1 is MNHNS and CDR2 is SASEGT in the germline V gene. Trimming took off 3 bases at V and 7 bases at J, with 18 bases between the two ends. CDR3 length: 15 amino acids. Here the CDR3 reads CASSDRGRGYGEAFF. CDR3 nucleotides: TGTGCCAGCAGTGATAGAGGCAGGGGTTACGGTGAAGCTTTCTTT.

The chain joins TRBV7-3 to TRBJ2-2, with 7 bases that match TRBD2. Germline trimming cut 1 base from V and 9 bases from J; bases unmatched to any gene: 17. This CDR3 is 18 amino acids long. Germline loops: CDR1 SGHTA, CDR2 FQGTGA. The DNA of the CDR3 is TGTGCCAGCAGCTTAAGTGAAGCCAAGACTAGCCTAAGCCGGGAGCTGTTTTTT. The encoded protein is CASSLSEAKTSLSRELFF.

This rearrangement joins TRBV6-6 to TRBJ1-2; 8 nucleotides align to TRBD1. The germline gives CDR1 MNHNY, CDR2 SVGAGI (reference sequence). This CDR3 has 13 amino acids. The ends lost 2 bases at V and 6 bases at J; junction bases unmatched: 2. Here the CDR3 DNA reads TGTGCCAGCAGTTACGACAGGGGAAATGGCTACACCTTC. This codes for CASSYDRGNGYTF.

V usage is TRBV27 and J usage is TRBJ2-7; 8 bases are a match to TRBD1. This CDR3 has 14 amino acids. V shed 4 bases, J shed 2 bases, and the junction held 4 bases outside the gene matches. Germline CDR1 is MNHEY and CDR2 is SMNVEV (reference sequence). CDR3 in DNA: TGTGCCAGCAGTTCGGGGACAGGCCCCTACGAGCAGTACTTC. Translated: CASSSGTGPYEQYF.

The CDR3 sequence: CASMRDGGSSTDTQYF. Here the CDR3 DNA reads TGTGCCAGCATGAGGGACGGGGGAAGTAGCACAGATACGCAGTATTTT. The V and J genes are TRBV7-8 and TRBJ2-3, with D tentatively TRBD2 (6 bases). Germline V gene data show CDR1 as SGHVS and CDR2 as FQNEAQ. The CDR3 runs to 16 residues. V lost 7 bases to trimming and J lost 0 bases, with 17 bases between them.

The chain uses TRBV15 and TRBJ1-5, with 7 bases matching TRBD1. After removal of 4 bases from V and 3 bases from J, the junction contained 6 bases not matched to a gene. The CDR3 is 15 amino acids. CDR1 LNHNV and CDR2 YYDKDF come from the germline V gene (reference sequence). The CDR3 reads CATSTLDRVNQPQHF. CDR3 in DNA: TGTGCCACCAGCACGTTAGACAGGGTCAATCAGCCCCAGCATTTT. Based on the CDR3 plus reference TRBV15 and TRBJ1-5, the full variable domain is DAMVIQNPRYQVTQFGKPVTLSCSQTLNHNVMYWYQQKSSQAPKLLFHYYDKDFNNEADTPDNFQSRRPNTSFCFLDIRSPGLGDTAMYLCATSTLDRVNQPQHFGDGTRLSIL.

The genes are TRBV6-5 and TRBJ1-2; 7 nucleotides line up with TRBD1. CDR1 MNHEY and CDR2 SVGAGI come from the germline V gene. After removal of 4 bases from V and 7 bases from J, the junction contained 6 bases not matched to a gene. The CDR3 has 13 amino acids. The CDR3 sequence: CASSLTGRAGYTF. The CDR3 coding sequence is TGTGCCAGCAGTTTGACAGGGCGAGCTGGCTACACCTTC.

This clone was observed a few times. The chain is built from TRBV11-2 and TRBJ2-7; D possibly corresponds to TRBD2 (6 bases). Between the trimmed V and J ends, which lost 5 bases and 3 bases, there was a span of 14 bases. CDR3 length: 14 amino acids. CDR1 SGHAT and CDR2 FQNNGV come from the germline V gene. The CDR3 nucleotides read TGTGCCAGCAGCCCTACCCTGGGACTCTACGAGCAGTACTTC. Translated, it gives CASSPTLGLYEQYF.

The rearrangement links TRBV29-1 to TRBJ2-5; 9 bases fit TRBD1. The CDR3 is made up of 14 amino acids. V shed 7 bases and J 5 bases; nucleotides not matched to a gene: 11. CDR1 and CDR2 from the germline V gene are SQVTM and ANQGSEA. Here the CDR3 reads CSAADRGKGETQYF. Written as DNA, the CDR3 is TGCAGCGCAGCGGACAGGGGAAAAGGGGAGACCCAGTACTTC.

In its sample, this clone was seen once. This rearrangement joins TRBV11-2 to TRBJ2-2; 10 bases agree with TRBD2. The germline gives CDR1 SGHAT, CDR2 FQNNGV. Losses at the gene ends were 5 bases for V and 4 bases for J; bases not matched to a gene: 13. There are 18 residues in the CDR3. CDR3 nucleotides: TGTGCCAGCAGCCCTAAGCGGGAGGGCAGTTACGGCACCGGGGAGCTGTTTTTT. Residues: CASSPKREGSYGTGELFF.

In nucleotides, the CDR3 is TGTGCCATCAGTGGTAACAGGTACACATACGAGCAGTACTTC. Encoded protein: CAISGNRYTYEQYF. The chain uses TRBV10-3 and TRBJ2-7; D is perhaps TRBD1 (5 bases). The germline gives CDR1 ENHRY, CDR2 SYGVKD. V was cut by 4 bases and J by 4 bases, with 14 bases left in between. The CDR3 sequence is 14 residues long.

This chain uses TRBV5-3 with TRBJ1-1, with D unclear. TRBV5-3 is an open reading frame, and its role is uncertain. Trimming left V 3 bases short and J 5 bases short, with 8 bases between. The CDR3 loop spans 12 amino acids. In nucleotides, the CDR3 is TGTGCCAGAAGCTCACCGGTTACTGAAGCTTTCTTT. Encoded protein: CARSSPVTEAFF.

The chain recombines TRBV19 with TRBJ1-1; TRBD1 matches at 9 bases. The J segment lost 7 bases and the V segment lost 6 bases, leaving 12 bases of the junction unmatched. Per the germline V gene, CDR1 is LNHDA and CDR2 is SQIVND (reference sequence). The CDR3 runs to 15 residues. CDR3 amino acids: CASSTPGTGKNEAFF. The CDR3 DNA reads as TGTGCCAGTAGCACCCCCGGGACAGGGAAAAATGAAGCTTTCTTT.

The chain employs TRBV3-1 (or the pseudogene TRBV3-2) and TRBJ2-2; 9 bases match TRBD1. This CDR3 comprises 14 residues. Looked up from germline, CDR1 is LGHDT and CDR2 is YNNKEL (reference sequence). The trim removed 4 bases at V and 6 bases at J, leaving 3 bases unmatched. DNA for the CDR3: TGTGCCAGCAGCCGGGACAGGGTCGCCGGGGAGCTGTTTTTT. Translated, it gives CASSRDRVAGELFF.

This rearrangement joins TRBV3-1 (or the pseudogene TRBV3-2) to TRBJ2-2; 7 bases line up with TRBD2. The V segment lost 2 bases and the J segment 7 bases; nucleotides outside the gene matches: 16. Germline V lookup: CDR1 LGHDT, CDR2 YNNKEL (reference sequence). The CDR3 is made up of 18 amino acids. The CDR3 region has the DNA TGTGCCAGCAGCCAAAGGTCTCCGAGACTAGCTGGATTCGGGGAGCTGTTTTTT. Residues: CASSQRSPRLAGFGELFF.

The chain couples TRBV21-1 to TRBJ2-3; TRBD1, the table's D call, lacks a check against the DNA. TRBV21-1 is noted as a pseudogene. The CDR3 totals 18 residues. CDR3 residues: CASSTHLTGKERTDTQYF. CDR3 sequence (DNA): TGTGCCAGCAGCACTCACTTAACAGGGAAGGAGAGGACAGATACGCAGTATTTT.